These 16 T cell receptor beta chains were all obtained from the same sample, sequenced in a study of metastatic and nonmetastatic thyroid tumors. Using MiXCR, TCRdb reanalyzed the PCR reads. The sample shows 15,000 to 20,000 clones, 34% of them seen only once. Not a single patient had been given any form of treatment at any point before undergoing thyroid surgery. Sequenced input: tumor tissue. These receptor sequences come from a male donor with papillary thyroid cancer or a benign thyroid nodule (not recorded which). Some clones in this sample may be carry-over from other donors' samples.

This chain uses TRBV20-1 with TRBJ2-1, with 11 bases aligning to TRBD1. The length of the CDR3 is 14 residues. Germline V gives CDR1 DFQATT, CDR2 SNEGSKA (reference sequence). Germline trimming cut 7 bases from V and 7 bases from J; bases unmatched to any gene: 9. For the CDR3, the DNA is TGCAGTGAATCCGGACAGGGGGCCAAGAATGAGCAGTTCTTC. It encodes CSESGQGAKNEQFF.

This sequence joins TRBV20-1 and TRBJ1-1; 9 bases match TRBD1. CDR3 size: 16 residues. V gave up 0 bases and J gave up 4 bases; unmatched junction bases: 9. CDR1 is DFQATT, CDR2 SNEGSKA, per germline (reference sequence). CDR3 amino acids: CSARDQGTGMGTEAFF. Written as DNA, the CDR3 is TGCAGTGCTAGAGATCAGGGGACAGGGATGGGCACTGAAGCTTTCTTT.

A few counts support this clone. The V gene is TRBV12-3 or TRBV12-4, the J gene TRBJ2-1; unclear D gene. The CDR3 sequence is 12 residues long. V lost 4 bases, J lost 9 bases, and 10 bases lay in between. CDR3 amino acids: CASSSYVTEQFF. CDR3 nucleotide sequence: TGTGCCAGCAGTTCTTATGTTACTGAGCAGTTCTTC.

By share, this clone counts as medium-sized (0.01 to 0.1%). The genes are TRBV20-1 and TRBJ2-7, with 9 bases matching TRBD2. Losses at the gene ends were 1 base for V and 0 bases for J; bases not matched to a gene: 4. Germline V gives CDR1 DFQATT, CDR2 SNEGSKA (reference sequence). This CDR3 is 15 amino acids long. Here the CDR3 reads CSARGLAGPSYEQYF. The DNA of the CDR3 is TGCAGTGCTAGAGGCCTAGCGGGACCCTCCTACGAGCAGTACTTC.

The CDR3 sequence: CASSQDPGALSPLHF. CDR3 bases: TGCGCCAGCAGCCAAGATCCGGGGGCGCTTTCACCCCTCCACTTT. The chain recombines TRBV4-1 with TRBJ1-6; tentative D call: TRBD1 (6 bases). The CDR3 has 15 residues. Per germline, CDR1 MGHRA and CDR2 YSYEKL. V lost 0 bases to trimming and J lost 9 bases, with 12 bases between them.

Remarks on this clone: One end of the junction varies from germline; a read error may be responsible. The chain has TRBV4-2 and TRBJ2-3; D gene ambiguous. The CDR3 runs 13 residues. Per the germline V gene, CDR1 is LGHNA and CDR2 is YNFKEQ. The CDR3 here is CASIQWATDTQYF. In nucleotides, the CDR3 is TGTGCCAGCATCCAATGGGCCACAGATACGCAGTATTTT.

This clone was found a few times. The rearrangement uses TRBV12-3 or TRBV12-4 and TRBJ2-7, with D perhaps matching TRBD2 (5 bases). The CDR3 has 15 amino acids. V was cut by 4 bases and J by 1 base, with 14 bases left in between. The CDR3 spells CASSSGWRRSYEQYF. The DNA of the CDR3 is TGTGCCAGCAGTTCTGGCTGGAGGAGATCCTACGAGCAGTACTTC.

V and J are TRBV12-3 or TRBV12-4 and TRBJ2-7; the D is unclear. The length of the CDR3 is 15 residues. V was clipped by 2 bases and J by 5 bases, with 16 bases between them. CDR3 loop: CASSLQAKGYNEQYF. The CDR3 DNA reads as TGTGCCAGCAGTTTACAGGCCAAGGGATACAACGAGCAGTACTTC.

In its sample, this clone ranks as medium-sized. V and J are TRBV6-1 and TRBJ1-6, with D possibly being TRBD1 (6 bases). V was pared by 6 bases and J by 6 bases, with 18 bases between. CDR1 is MNHNS, CDR2 SASEGT, per germline. The CDR3 covers 16 residues. CDR3 in DNA: TGTGCCAGCAGAAAGAATCAGGGGACGGTTAATTCACCCCTCCACTTT. It encodes CASRKNQGTVNSPLHF.

The chain is built from TRBV11-3 and TRBJ1-4; D not certain. V gave up 5 bases and J gave up 3 bases, with 13 bases separating them. The CDR3 consists of 15 residues. Germline V CDR1 and CDR2: SGHNT, YENEEA. The CDR3 coding sequence is TGTGCCAGCAGCGGCCCCTGCGAGGCTAATGAAAAACTGTTTTTT. Its protein is CASSGPCEANEKLFF.

V usage is TRBV5-1 and J usage is TRBJ2-7; no firm D call. V shed 3 bases and J shed 3 bases, with 13 bases lying between them. The CDR3 contains 14 residues. Germline CDR1 SGHRS, CDR2 YFSETQ. Written as DNA, the CDR3 is TGCGCCAGCAGCTGCGAAGGATGGGGCTACGAGCAGTACTTC. Translating it yields CASSCEGWGYEQYF.

The rearrangement links TRBV12-3 or TRBV12-4 to TRBJ2-1; D is undetermined. The CDR3 runs 15 residues. Trimming stripped 11 bases from V and 6 bases from J, with 23 bases between. CDR3 nucleotide sequence: TGTGCCCGCTGTTTAGATGGTCCGGGTTCCAATGAGCAGTTCTTC. Translating gives CARCLDGPGSNEQFF.

The chain combines TRBV14 with TRBJ1-4; D gene uncertain. This CDR3 comprises 17 residues. Trimming removed 0 bases at V and 0 bases at J, with 11 bases between. CDR1 and CDR2 (germline): SGHDN, FVKESK. The CDR3 protein is CASSQEKGIPTNEKLFF. The CDR3, as DNA: TGTGCCAGCAGCCAAGAGAAGGGAATACCAACTAATGAAAAACTGTTTTTT.

V gene TRBV20-1 combines with J gene TRBJ2-3; 8 bases match TRBD2. With V trimmed by 6 bases and J by 0 bases, 8 bases remained unmatched. This CDR3 region has 15 residues. Germline CDR1 DFQATT, CDR2 SNEGSKA (reference sequence). Here the CDR3 DNA reads TGCAGTGCCCCAGCGGGAGAATCTAGCACAGATACGCAGTATTTT. It translates to CSAPAGESSTDTQYF.

A few counts support this clone. One end of the junction fails to match germline, which may point to a read error. J is TRBJ2-2 and V is TRBV6-2 or TRBV6-3; TRBD2 is a possible D gene (6 bases). The CDR3 loop spans 15 amino acids. From germline, CDR1 is MNHEY and CDR2 SVGEGT. The CDR3, as DNA: TGTGCCATCCTCAACGGGCGGGGACCCCCCGGTGAGCTGTTTTTT. This encodes CAILNGRGPPGELFF.

This clone was detected a few times. V usage is TRBV27 and J usage is TRBJ1-2; no firm D call. The CDR3 totals 14 residues. The V end lost 6 bases, the J end lost 6 bases, and 17 bases lay between the germline ends. Germline values: CDR1 MNHEY, CDR2 SMNVEV (reference sequence). The CDR3 here is CASRDTWVNNGYTF. CDR3 in DNA: TGTGCCAGCAGAGACACATGGGTGAACAATGGCTACACCTTC.